This T cell receptor beta chain was sequenced during a study of a mutant IDH1 vaccine in newly diagnosed glioma. Sequencing was performed with immunoSEQ multiplex PCR; in TCRdb, only in-frame clones are kept and a portion is missing. The table has around 60,000 clones, 75% to 90% seen once. The CDR3 extends over 15 amino acids. V lost 1 base, J lost 9 bases, and 13 bases lay in between. Germline lookup yields CDR1 SGHDN and CDR2 FVKESK. Comment on this clone: Its cognate antigen is unknown.

Sample time point: week 11, during vaccination. What each vaccine dose contained was 300 ug of mutant IDH1 20-mer peptide, accompanied by topical imiquimod. This chain links TRBV14 with TRBJ1-6; D is unclear. The source was PBMCs, collected from a glioma patient whose treatment included an IDH1 peptide vaccine. This sequence was found in a man aged 35-49 years with glioma. The CDR3: CASSQGAGGSSPLHF. The CDR3 DNA follows: TGTGCCAGCAGCCAAGGGGCAGGTGGGAGTTCACCCCTCCACTTT.